This entry lists 32 T cell receptor beta chains sequenced from one sample in a study of blood T cell repertoires in COVID-19. TCRdb's copy holds only in-frame clones and misses some; the assay was immunoSEQ multiplex PCR. The sample carries hundreds of thousands of clones, 65% to 90% recorded once. Sequenced input: peripheral blood. These TCRs come from a man aged 45 to 65 with active or convalescent COVID-19.

The sample holds one count of this clone. Other DNA sequences within the sample encode an identical CDR3. The chain employs TRBV18 and TRBJ1-5, with D maybe TRBD1 (6 bases). Germline values: CDR1 KGHSH, CDR2 LQKENI. The CDR3 loop spans 13 amino acids. The V end was cut by 6 bases, the J end by 4 bases, with 10 bases between. The CDR3 sequence is CASSGGLNQPQHF. The DNA of the CDR3 is TGTGCCAGCTCGGGGGGGCTTAATCAGCCCCAGCATTTT.

The chain is built from TRBV27 and TRBJ1-4; 7 bases align to TRBD1. V dropped 2 bases and J dropped 3; count of bases not matched to a gene: 6. CDR1 is MNHEY and CDR2 is SMNVEV in the germline V gene (reference sequence). The CDR3 runs to 16 residues. CDR3 sequence reads: CASSLASRGANEKLFF. CDR3 DNA sequence: TGTGCCAGCAGTTTAGCTTCCAGGGGGGCTAATGAAAAACTGTTTTTT.

The chain combines TRBV4-1 with TRBJ2-1; 7 nucleotides agree with TRBD2. With V trimmed by 1 base and J by 9 bases, 9 bases remained unmatched. This CDR3 contains 15 residues. CDR1 MGHRA and CDR2 YSYEKL come from the germline V gene. CDR3 nucleotide sequence: TGCGCCAGCAGCCAAGGGGCGGGAGAGGTGGGTGAGCAGTTCTTC. This sequence encodes CASSQGAGEVGEQFF.

The chain recombines TRBV7-3 with TRBJ2-3; 7 nucleotides agree with TRBD1. CDR1 SGHTA and CDR2 FQGTGA come from the germline V gene. Losses at the gene ends were 1 base for V and 4 bases for J; bases not matched to a gene: 5. This CDR3 is 15 amino acids long. The CDR3 DNA is TGTGCCAGCAGCTTAATGACAGGGACGGCAGATACGCAGTATTTT. It encodes CASSLMTGTADTQYF.

The V call is TRBV24-1, the J call TRBJ2-1, with 8 bases identical to TRBD2. J gave up 6 bases and V 4 bases, and 4 bases lay outside the gene matches. CDR3 length: 14 residues. Germline values: CDR1 KGHDR, CDR2 SFDVKD. The CDR3 loop reads CATSDPGTSNEQFF. CDR3 DNA: TGTGCCACCAGTGACCCAGGGACTAGCAATGAGCAGTTCTTC.

J is TRBJ2-1 and V is TRBV4-3; 8 bases match TRBD2. This CDR3 spans 13 amino acids. Germline assignment: CDR1 LGHNA and CDR2 YSLEER. The trim removed 0 bases at V and 11 bases at J, leaving 3 bases unmatched. The CDR3 sequence is CASSQDFSGKQFF. The DNA for the CDR3 is TGCGCCAGCAGCCAAGATTTTAGCGGGAAGCAGTTCTTC.

This chain connects TRBV19 to TRBJ2-7; 9 bases align to TRBD1. The CDR3 extends over 15 amino acids. Germline V gene data show CDR1 as LNHDA and CDR2 as SQIVND (reference sequence). The V and J ends lost 10 bases and 4 bases, in that order; junction bases with no gene match: 14. The CDR3, as DNA: TGTGCCACCAGCGAGGAGGGACAGGGAGTATACGAGCAGTACTTC. This sequence encodes CATSEEGQGVYEQYF.

This chain joins TRBV5-1 and TRBJ2-7; TRBD2 aligns across 11 bases. The V and J ends lost 0 bases and 4 bases, in that order; junction bases with no gene match: 18. Germline CDR1 SGHRS, CDR2 YFSETQ. This CDR3 has 20 residues. The CDR3 loop is CASSLARSGTSGTGGYEQYF. The CDR3 nucleotides read TGCGCCAGCAGCTTGGCCCGATCCGGGACTAGCGGCACTGGGGGTTACGAGCAGTACTTC.

The rearrangement links TRBV27 to TRBJ1-2, with TRBD1 matching over 11 bases. Trimming took 3 bases from V and 5 from J; bases not matched to a gene: 5. Germline V gives CDR1 MNHEY, CDR2 SMNVEV (reference sequence). The length of the CDR3 is 15 residues. CDR3 residues: CASSFGQGAPYGYTF. CDR3 bases: TGTGCCAGCAGTTTTGGACAGGGGGCTCCATATGGCTACACCTTC.

CDR3 nucleotides: TGTGCCAGCAGCGGACAGACAGGGGGAAACACCATATATTTT. Its translation: CASSGQTGGNTIYF. This chain uses TRBV9 with TRBJ1-3, with TRBD1 matching over 7 bases. The CDR3 totals 14 residues. Per germline, CDR1 SGDLS and CDR2 YYNGEE. V lost 3 bases to trimming and J lost 4 bases; unmatched junction nucleotides: 4.

The chain recombines TRBV9 with TRBJ2-5, with a tentative D call TRBD1 (5 bases). The ends were cut back, 0 bases at V and 5 bases at J, with 23 bases in the middle. This CDR3 is 18 amino acids long. Looked up from germline, CDR1 is SGDLS and CDR2 is YYNGEE. The CDR3, as DNA: TGTGCCAGCAGCGTAGACGGGTCCCATCCTGACAGTCCGGAGACCCAGTACTTC. As protein: CASSVDGSHPDSPETQYF. Supplemented by reference TRBV9 and TRBJ2-5, the full variable domain reads DSGVTQTPKHLITATGQRVTLRCSPRSGDLSVYWYQQSLDQGLQFLIQYYNGEERAKGNILERFSAQQFPDLHSELNLSSLELGDSALYFCASSVDGSHPDSPETQYFGPGTRLLVL.

The chain joins TRBV19 to TRBJ2-1; TRBD2 matches at 9 bases. The CDR3 length is 17 residues. V dropped 5 bases and J dropped 3; count of bases not matched to a gene: 11. CDR1 is LNHDA, CDR2 SQIVND, per germline (reference sequence). The CDR3 DNA reads as TGTGCCAGTAGTGCGGCAAACTTAGCGGGAGTCTACAATGAGCAGTTCTTC. This gives the protein CASSAANLAGVYNEQFF.

This rearrangement joins TRBV27 to TRBJ2-3; maybe TRBD2 (5 bases). The ends were cut back, 4 bases at V and 4 bases at J, with 12 bases in the middle. Germline V gene sequence: CDR1 MNHEY, CDR2 SMNVEV (reference sequence). This CDR3 region has 14 residues. The CDR3 nucleotides read TGTGCCAGCAGTTGGTCAGCGGTGCCAGATACGCAGTATTTT. This translates into CASSWSAVPDTQYF.

The V and J genes are TRBV15 and TRBJ2-1; the D gene is possibly TRBD1 (6 bases). Trimming removed 0 bases from V and 4 bases from J, with 10 bases in between. Germline V gives CDR1 LNHNV, CDR2 YYDKDF (reference sequence). The CDR3 is 15 residues long. The CDR3 protein is CATSRETGPYNEQFF. CDR3 nucleotides: TGTGCCACCAGCAGAGAAACAGGGCCTTACAATGAGCAGTTCTTC. Together with reference TRBV15 and TRBJ2-1, the CDR3 gives the full variable domain: DAMVIQNPRYQVTQFGKPVTLSCSQTLNHNVMYWYQQKSSQAPKLLFHYYDKDFNNEADTPDNFQSRRPNTSFCFLDIRSPGLGDTAMYLCATSRETGPYNEQFFGPGTRLTVL.

This clone was seen only a few times. The chain recombines TRBV19 with TRBJ1-5; D gene unclear. The CDR3 sequence is 15 residues long. The germline gives CDR1 LNHDA, CDR2 SQIVND (reference sequence). Trimming took off 3 bases at V and 6 bases at J, with 15 bases between the two ends. For the CDR3, the DNA is TGTGCCAGTAGTATCGGAGCGGCAGTTAGTCAGCCCCAGCATTTT. It specifies CASSIGAAVSQPQHF.

The chain is built from TRBV30 and TRBJ2-5; TRBD1 might be the D (6 bases). The CDR3 contains 14 residues. V gave up 7 bases and J gave up 4 bases, with 19 bases separating them. Per germline, CDR1 GTSNPN and CDR2 SVGIG (reference sequence). The DNA for the CDR3 is TGTGCCTTAACCGGACCTCGAGGGGGAGAGACCCAGTACTTC. It is translated as CALTGPRGGETQYF.

The J gene is TRBJ1-5, the V gene TRBV4-2; TRBD1 matches 11 bases. Germline V gene data show CDR1 as LGHNA and CDR2 as YNFKEQ. The CDR3 contains 17 residues. V dropped 2 bases and J dropped 8; count of bases not matched to a gene: 11. This CDR3 is CASSQLPGQGGIEPQHF. The DNA for the CDR3 is TGTGCCAGCAGCCAACTACCGGGACAGGGGGGGATTGAGCCCCAGCATTTT.

This sequence joins TRBV9 and TRBJ1-2; D not certain. The germline V and J ends were trimmed by 0 bases and 8 bases, with 8 bases remaining between them. Germline V gene data show CDR1 as SGDLS and CDR2 as YYNGEE. The CDR3 is 12 residues long. The CDR3 spells CASSVEAGGYTF. The CDR3 region has the DNA TGTGCCAGCAGCGTAGAGGCGGGCGGCTACACCTTC.

V usage is TRBV10-3 and J usage is TRBJ2-7; 10 nucleotides match TRBD2. V was clipped by 6 bases and J by 12 bases; unmatched bases: 11. The germline V gene encodes CDR1 ENHRY and CDR2 SYGVKD. This CDR3 is built from 13 residues. The CDR3 reads CAISREREGPAYF. In DNA form, the CDR3 reads TGTGCCATCAGCAGAGAGCGGGAGGGCCCCGCGTACTTC.

The rearrangement uses TRBV3-1 (or the pseudogene TRBV3-2) and TRBJ1-6; unclear D gene. V was shortened by 6 bases and J by 7 bases, with 7 bases between the two germline ends. The CDR3 is made up of 12 amino acids. CDR1 is LGHDT and CDR2 is YNNKEL in the germline V gene (reference sequence). The CDR3 nucleotides read TGTGCCAGCAGTGGTAGCAATTCACCCCTCCACTTT. Protein sequence: CASSGSNSPLHF.

V gene TRBV19 combines with J gene TRBJ2-5, with 9 bases matching TRBD1. The germline CDR1 and CDR2 sequences are LNHDA and SQIVND (reference sequence). Trimming took 6 bases from V and 2 from J; bases not matched to a gene: 4. This CDR3 contains 14 residues. CDR3 nucleotides: TGTGCCAGTAGCAGGGACAGGGCTCAAGAGACCCAGTACTTC. Translating it yields CASSRDRAQETQYF. Together with reference TRBV19 and TRBJ2-5, the CDR3 gives the full variable domain: DGGITQSPKYLFRKEGQNVTLSCEQNLNHDAMYWYRQDPGQGLRLIYYSQIVNDFQKGDIAEGYSVSREKKESFPLTVTSAQKNPTAFYLCASSRDRAQETQYFGPGTRLLVL.

The CDR3 DNA follows: TGTGCCAGCAGCATGGGACTAGTAGTCAATGAGCAGTTCTTC. Residues: CASSMGLVVNEQFF. The gene calls are TRBV6-5 and TRBJ2-1; 8 bases are a match to TRBD2. Trimming at V came to 6 bases and at J to 6 bases, leaving 7 bases not matched to a gene. Per germline, CDR1 MNHEY and CDR2 SVGAGI. The length of the CDR3 is 14 residues.

The V call is TRBV28, the J call TRBJ1-5, with D perhaps matching TRBD1 (5 bases). The CDR3 is 15 amino acids. Germline V gives CDR1 MDHEN, CDR2 SYDVKM. Trimming pared 2 bases from V and 2 bases from J, leaving 10 bases between. DNA for the CDR3: TGTGCCAGCAGTTTACCCCCGGGGGGCAATCAGCCCCAGCATTTT. Translated: CASSLPPGGNQPQHF.

This chain connects TRBV2 to TRBJ2-1, with 10 bases lining up with TRBD1. V gave up 6 bases and J gave up 7 bases; unmatched junction bases: 9. This CDR3 is built from 15 residues. The V gene's germline CDR1 is SNHLY and CDR2 FYNNEI. CDR3 loop: CASSHRQGARNEQFF. Here the CDR3 DNA reads TGTGCCAGCAGCCATAGACAGGGGGCCCGAAATGAGCAGTTCTTC.

The rearrangement joins TRBV5-1 to TRBJ1-2; 7 nucleotides line up with TRBD1. Germline V gene sequence: CDR1 SGHRS, CDR2 YFSETQ. With 4 bases clipped from V and 7 bases from J, the junction kept 7 bases outside the gene matches. This CDR3 is 13 amino acids long. The CDR3 loop reads CASSPQGQSGYTF. CDR3 sequence (DNA): TGCGCCAGCAGCCCCCAGGGACAGAGTGGCTACACCTTC.

This chain uses TRBV27 with TRBJ1-2; D is uncertain. Looked up from germline, CDR1 is MNHEY and CDR2 is SMNVEV (reference sequence). This CDR3 is built from 19 residues. V was shortened by 6 bases and J by 3 bases, with 29 bases between the two germline ends. The DNA for the CDR3 is TGTGCCAGCAGGCGACGATCTACCTCTCTCTTGGGCATCGACTATGGCTACACCTTC. Translated, it gives CASRRRSTSLLGIDYGYTF.

The J gene is TRBJ2-7, the V gene TRBV28; TRBD2 might be the D (6 bases). CDR1 and CDR2 (germline): MDHEN, SYDVKM. Trimming shortened V by 4 bases and J by 5 bases, and 18 bases separated the two germline ends. The CDR3 runs to 15 residues. The CDR3 is CASSSPGGRLNEQYF. As DNA, the CDR3 is TGTGCCAGCAGTTCCCCCGGGGGTAGGCTGAACGAGCAGTACTTC. The complete variable domain, with remaining parts taken from reference TRBV28 and TRBJ2-7, reads DVKVTQSSRYLVKRTGEKVFLECVQDMDHENMFWYRQDPGLGLRLIYFSYDVKMKEKGDIPEGYSVSREKKERFSLILESASTNQTSMYLCASSSPGGRLNEQYFGPGTRLTVT.

V gene TRBV12-3 or TRBV12-4 combines with J gene TRBJ1-4; D perhaps matches TRBD1 (5 bases). Trimming cost V 5 bases and J 8 bases, with 9 bases left between them. The CDR3 is 12 amino acids. CDR3 amino acids: CASSRGPEKLFF. CDR3 DNA: TGTGCCAGCAGTAGGGGTCCCGAAAAACTGTTTTTT.

In its sample, this clone was seen once. The chain's CDR3 is CASSLRAAGEASYEQYF. CDR3 DNA: TGCGCCAGCAGTCTCAGGGCGGCGGGAGAAGCATCCTACGAGCAGTACTTC. This chain connects TRBV23-1 to TRBJ2-7; 7 bases are shared with TRBD2. TRBV23-1 is marked as an open reading frame, function uncertain. The ends lost 4 bases at V and 1 base at J; junction bases unmatched: 13. There are 17 residues in the CDR3.

This clone occurred once. V and J are TRBV28 and TRBJ1-2, with D perhaps TRBD1 (5 bases). The length of the CDR3 is 15 residues. Germline V gene lookup returns CDR1 MDHEN and CDR2 SYDVKM. Deletions cut 2 bases from V and 8 bases from J, with 18 bases between. CDR3 amino acids: CASSLLSTGVQGYTF. DNA for the CDR3: TGTGCCAGCAGTTTACTCAGCACAGGCGTTCAAGGCTACACCTTC.

The rearrangement links TRBV28 to TRBJ1-4; unclear D gene. Trimming took 6 bases from V and 11 from J, leaving 13 bases between them. The CDR3 is 12 residues long. Per germline, CDR1 MDHEN and CDR2 SYDVKM. CDR3 nucleotides: TGTGCCAGCAGCCCCCCCGACGGGAAACTGTTTTTT. It translates to CASSPPDGKLFF.

The rearrangement joins TRBV11-3 to TRBJ2-1; 8 bases align to TRBD1. Trimming removed 2 bases from V and 6 bases from J; junction bases left unmatched: 9. Germline CDR1 is SGHNT and CDR2 is YENEEA. CDR3 length equals 16 residues. The chain's CDR3 is CASSLSGGAVINEQFF. As DNA, the CDR3 is TGTGCCAGCAGCTTATCAGGGGGCGCAGTTATCAATGAGCAGTTCTTC.